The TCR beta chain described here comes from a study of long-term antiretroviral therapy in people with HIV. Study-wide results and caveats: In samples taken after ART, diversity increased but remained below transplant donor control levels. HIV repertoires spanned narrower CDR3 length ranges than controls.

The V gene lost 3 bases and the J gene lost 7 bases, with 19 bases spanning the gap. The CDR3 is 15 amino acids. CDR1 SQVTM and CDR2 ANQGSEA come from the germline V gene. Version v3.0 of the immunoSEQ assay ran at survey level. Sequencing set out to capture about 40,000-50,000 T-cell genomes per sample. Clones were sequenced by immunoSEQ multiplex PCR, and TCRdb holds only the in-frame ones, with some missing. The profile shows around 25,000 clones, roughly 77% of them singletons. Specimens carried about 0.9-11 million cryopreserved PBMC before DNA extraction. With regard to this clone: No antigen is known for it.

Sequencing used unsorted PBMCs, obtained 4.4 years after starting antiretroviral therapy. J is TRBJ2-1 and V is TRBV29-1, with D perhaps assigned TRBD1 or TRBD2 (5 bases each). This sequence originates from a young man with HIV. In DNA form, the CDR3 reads TGCAGCGTTGAGGGGGTTCGTCTTCGGGAAAATGAGCAGTTCTTC. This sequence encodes CSVEGVRLRENEQFF.